The count of the clone carrying this T cell receptor beta chain is one. These data are taken from a study of blood T cell repertoires in COVID-19. Study background: The origin of the acute and convalescent COVID-19 samples was the United States, Italy and Spain.

CDR1 is LGHDT and CDR2 is YNNKEL in the germline V gene (reference sequence). This CDR3 is built from 16 residues. The V gene end was trimmed by 3 bases and the J gene end by 7 bases; junction bases not matched to a gene: 7. Authors' processing steps: Reference gene primer amplification in the assay estimated nucleated cell counts. Here immunoSEQ multiplex PCR was the method, and the copy in TCRdb shows in-frame clones only, minus some. That table supplies the V and J calls and clone size; D and trimming were determined from the DNA. The repertoire includes around 170,000 clones, about 80% of them detected once, and 9.5% to 15% sits in the top ten. Two negative PCRs, clearance, or symptom resolution characterized the recovered Cohort 3 donors.

The sequencing input was PBMCs or T cells enriched from blood (not recorded which). The chain links TRBV3-1 (or the pseudogene TRBV3-2) to TRBJ1-6; 9 nucleotides align to TRBD1. This receptor was taken from a man aged 45-65 years who had recovered from COVID-19. CDR3 sequence: CASSQSGTGKNSPLHF. The DNA of the CDR3 is TGTGCCAGCAGCCAGAGCGGGACAGGGAAAAATTCACCCCTCCACTTT.